The 31 T cell receptor beta chains in this list originate from one sample, sequenced in a study of regulatory T cells in long-lasting Graves disease. The time point here: persistent/refractory GD, antithyroid drugs over 5 years with positive TRAb. TCR sequences were obtained from RNA taken from PBMCs. Arm-PCR with iRepertoire HTBI primers amplified the CDR3 regions for these TCR beta libraries. TCRdb itself ran the multiplex PCR reads through MiXCR, one entry per CDR3 protein. The sample holds under 500,000 distinct CDR3 sequences; under 25% are singletons and the top ten take 20%. Sequenced here: peripheral blood mononuclear cells (PBMCs), sampled when the disease was refractory, from a patient treated with antithyroid drugs. These receptors came from a female donor with Graves disease.

This clonotype was detected ten times or more. The rearrangement uses TRBV7-2 and TRBJ2-7, with TRBD2 identical over 9 bases. V lost 1 base to trimming and J lost 11 bases; unmatched junction nucleotides: 9. This CDR3 is 14 amino acids long. Germline V gene data show CDR1 as SGHTA and CDR2 as FQGNSA. This chain's CDR3 is CASSLEGLATSKYF. As DNA, the CDR3 is TGTGCCAGCAGCTTAGAAGGACTAGCGACAAGCAAGTACTTC. The full variable domain, in which reference TRBV7-2 and TRBJ2-7 provide the parts outside the CDR3, is GAGVSQSPSNKVTEKGKDVELRCDPISGHTALYWYRQSLGQGLEFLIYFQGNSAPDKSGLPSDRFSAERTGGSVSTLTIQRTQQEDSAVYLCASSLEGLATSKYFGPGTRLTVT.

This clonotype has at least ten counts. The chain joins TRBV7-2 to TRBJ2-7; 7 bases line up with TRBD2. Trimming removed 8 bases from V and 11 bases from J; junction bases left unmatched: 15. CDR1 SGHTA and CDR2 FQGNSA come from the germline V gene. The CDR3 has 13 amino acids. CDR3 sequence (DNA): TGTGCCAGCGCCCCACAGTCGAGCGGGATAAAGTACTTC. Translating gives CASAPQSSGIKYF. Full variable domain (remainder filled in from reference TRBV7-2 and TRBJ2-7): GAGVSQSPSNKVTEKGKDVELRCDPISGHTALYWYRQSLGQGLEFLIYFQGNSAPDKSGLPSDRFSAERTGGSVSTLTIQRTQQEDSAVYLCASAPQSSGIKYFGPGTRLTVT.

This clonotype was observed at least ten times. This chain uses TRBV29-1 with TRBJ2-5, with D perhaps TRBD1 or TRBD2 (5 bases each). The CDR3 covers 11 residues. The V end was cut by 4 bases, the J end by 5 bases, with 8 bases between. Germline V lookup: CDR1 SQVTM, CDR2 ANQGSEA. This CDR3 is CSVVGTETQYF. CDR3 sequence (DNA): TGCAGCGTTGTGGGGACGGAGACCCAGTACTTC.

This clonotype was found many times. The J gene is TRBJ1-6, the V gene TRBV27; the D gene is possibly TRBD1 (6 bases). Looked up from germline, CDR1 is MNHEY and CDR2 is SMNVEV (reference sequence). Between the trimmed V and J ends, which lost 5 bases and 10 bases, there was a span of 18 bases. The CDR3 spans 15 residues. CDR3 region: CASSTAGGIGSPLHF. CDR3 nucleotides: TGTGCCAGCAGTACGGCGGGGGGCATTGGATCACCCCTCCACTTT.

The gene calls are TRBV7-3 and TRBJ2-7; 7 positions agree with TRBD1. Germline V gene data show CDR1 as SGHTA and CDR2 as FQGTGA. This CDR3 spans 13 amino acids. Germline trimming cut 6 bases from V and 2 bases from J; bases unmatched to any gene: 4. This CDR3 is CASSPGQPYEQYF. Here the CDR3 DNA reads TGTGCCAGCAGTCCGGGACAGCCCTACGAGCAGTACTTC.

This clonotype was detected ten times or more. The V and J genes are TRBV12-3 or TRBV12-4 and TRBJ1-5, with D unresolved. V lost 2 bases and J 9 bases, leaving 11 bases between the germline ends. This CDR3 contains 13 residues. CDR3 nucleotide sequence: TGTGCCAGCAGTTTATTGGCGGGAGGGCCCCAGCATTTT. This sequence encodes CASSLLAGGPQHF.

The chain has TRBV7-2 and TRBJ1-6; no firm D call. The CDR3 consists of 16 residues. Germline CDR1 and CDR2: SGHTA and FQGNSA. Trimming took 0 bases from V and 6 from J, leaving 12 bases between them. In DNA form, the CDR3 reads TGTGCCAGCAGCTTAGCCTCAACAGACGGTAATTCACCCCTCCACTTT. Translating gives CASSLASTDGNSPLHF.

The gene calls are TRBV20-1 and TRBJ2-7; the match to TRBD1 covers 9 bases. J was trimmed by 3 bases and V by 3 bases; bases with no gene match: 6. There are 14 residues in the CDR3. The V gene's germline CDR1 is DFQATT and CDR2 SNEGSKA (reference sequence). The CDR3 loop reads CSASGTGRFYEQYF. Here the CDR3 DNA reads TGCAGTGCTAGCGGGACAGGGAGGTTCTACGAGCAGTACTTC.

On this clonotype: A much larger clone differs from this one at a single base, so this may be a read error. J is TRBJ1-1 and V is TRBV12-3 or TRBV12-4; D perhaps matches TRBD1 (5 bases). The CDR3 is 14 amino acids. V was clipped by 5 bases and J by 10 bases, with 20 bases between them. The CDR3, as DNA: TGTGCCAGCAGTGCACCCGGGGCCCGGTCTGTAGCTTTCTTT. Encoded protein: CASSAPGARSVAFF.

In its sample, this clonotype was seen many times. The rearrangement links TRBV20-1 to TRBJ2-7; 9 bases match TRBD2. V shed 0 bases and J 5 bases; nucleotides not matched to a gene: 14. The germline gives CDR1 DFQATT, CDR2 SNEGSKA (reference sequence). This CDR3 has 17 residues. The CDR3 protein is CSARDPLAGSGRDEQYF. The CDR3 DNA reads as TGCAGTGCTAGAGACCCCCTGGCGGGTAGCGGGAGAGACGAGCAGTACTTC.

This sequence joins TRBV29-1 and TRBJ1-5, with TRBD1 matching 8 bases. This CDR3 contains 13 residues. V was clipped by 8 bases and J by 6 bases; unmatched bases: 9. The germline gives CDR1 SQVTM, CDR2 ANQGSEA. Written as DNA, the CDR3 is TGCAGCTTCTCAGGGGGCGTAGGTCAGCCCCAGCATTTT. Translated, it gives CSFSGGVGQPQHF.

Ten or more counts support this clonotype. The rearrangement links TRBV3-1 to TRBJ1-5; a possible D gene is TRBD1 (5 bases). Germline CDR1 LGHDT, CDR2 YNNKEL (reference sequence). Trimming took off 3 bases at V and 11 bases at J, with 17 bases between the two ends. The CDR3 runs to 14 residues. The CDR3 DNA is TGTGCCAGCAGCCAGCAAGGAGGGCAGGGCACCCAGCATTTT. Translated, it gives CASSQQGGQGTQHF. Variable domain in full (rest from reference TRBV3-1 and TRBJ1-5): DTAVSQTPKYLVTQMGNDKSIKCEQNLGHDTMYWYKQDSKKFLKIMFSYNNKELIINETVPNRFSPKSPDKAHLNLHINSLELGDSAVYFCASSQQGGQGTQHFGDGTRLSIL.

This clonotype was seen more than once but under ten times. This chain joins TRBV9 and TRBJ2-5, with 8 bases aligning to TRBD2. J lost 3 bases, V lost 4 bases, and 8 bases had no gene match. The CDR3 sequence is 15 residues long. Germline CDR1 SGDLS, CDR2 YYNGEE. CDR3 in DNA: TGTGCCAGCAGCCTTCTAGCGGGTATCAAAGAGACCCAGTACTTC. Translated, it gives CASSLLAGIKETQYF.

This clonotype was observed a few times. This sequence joins TRBV7-8 and TRBJ2-5; tentative D call: TRBD2 (7 bases). Germline assignment: CDR1 SGHVS and CDR2 FQNEAQ. The CDR3 spans 15 residues. Deletions cut 5 bases from V and 5 bases from J, with 18 bases between. CDR3 nucleotides: TGTGCCAGCAGCCCGGAGGGGGGGGTGGCGGAGACCCAGTACTTC. Protein sequence: CASSPEGGVAETQYF.

This clonotype was seen more than once but under ten times. Its ends do not fully match the called genes, so a read error is possible. The V gene is TRBV12-3 or TRBV12-4, the J gene TRBJ2-7; 7 nucleotides match TRBD2. This CDR3 region has 14 residues. CDR3 coding DNA: TGTGCCAGCAGTCACACTAGCGCGACCTACAAGCAGTACTTC. Amino acids: CASSHTSATYKQYF.

This clonotype turned up a few times. The chain couples TRBV5-1 to TRBJ2-1, with TRBD1 matching 9 bases. Germline trimming cut 6 bases from V and 6 bases from J; bases unmatched to any gene: 10. The CDR3 runs 15 residues. Germline lookup yields CDR1 SGHRS and CDR2 YFSETQ. The CDR3 nucleotides are TGCGCCAGCAACCCAACCGGGACAGGGTCCAATGAGCAGTTCTTC. Encoded protein: CASNPTGTGSNEQFF.

The V call is TRBV11-3, the J call TRBJ2-3, with 7 bases fitting TRBD2. V gave up 2 bases and J gave up 5 bases; unmatched junction bases: 10. The CDR3 is 16 residues long. Looked up from germline, CDR1 is SGHNT and CDR2 is YENEEA. The CDR3 protein is CASSLWSRECVDTQYF. DNA of the CDR3: TGTGCCAGCAGCTTATGGTCGCGGGAGTGTGTAGATACGCAGTATTTT.

In this sample, this clonotype turned up many times. V and J are TRBV6-1 and TRBJ2-7, with 10 bases identical to TRBD1. The CDR3 totals 15 residues. V was clipped by 4 bases and J by 2 bases; unmatched bases: 5. Per germline, CDR1 MNHNS and CDR2 SASEGT. In nucleotides, the CDR3 is TGTGCCAGCAGTGGCGGGACAGGGGCCCCCTACGAGCAGTACTTC. Translated, it gives CASSGGTGAPYEQYF.

This clonotype was seen many times. This sequence joins TRBV7-2 and TRBJ2-7; 9 bases map to TRBD2. Per the germline V gene, CDR1 is SGHTA and CDR2 is FQGNSA. There are 15 residues in the CDR3. V lost 0 bases to trimming and J lost 2 bases; unmatched junction nucleotides: 2. The CDR3 loop is CASSLAAGGTYEQYF. The CDR3 DNA reads as TGTGCCAGCAGCTTAGCGGCGGGAGGGACCTACGAGCAGTACTTC.

This clonotype has ten or more counts. DNA for the CDR3: TGTGCCAGCAGCCGACCCCAACTAGACCAAGAGACCCAGTACTTC. It translates to CASSRPQLDQETQYF. V usage is TRBV28 and J usage is TRBJ2-5; D possibly corresponds to TRBD2 (5 bases). V lost 6 bases and J lost 0, with 14 bases in between. CDR3 length equals 15 residues. Germline V gene sequence: CDR1 MDHEN, CDR2 SYDVKM. The variable domain in full, with the rest retrieved from reference TRBV28 and TRBJ2-5, is DVKVTQSSRYLVKRTGEKVFLECVQDMDHENMFWYRQDPGLGLRLIYFSYDVKMKEKGDIPEGYSVSREKKERFSLILESASTNQTSMYLCASSRPQLDQETQYFGPGTRLLVL.

With regard to this clonotype: This may be a read error, as it is one base from a much larger clone. The chain is built from TRBV28 and TRBJ2-2, with TRBD1 matching over 7 bases. This CDR3 has 16 residues. Losses at the gene ends were 6 bases for V and 3 bases for J; bases not matched to a gene: 10. Per the germline V gene, CDR1 is MDHEN and CDR2 is SYDVKM. CDR3 DNA sequence: TGTGCCAGCAGCCCCGGGGCAGGGGGAGACACCGGGGAGCTGTTTTTT. It yields the protein CASSPGAGGDTGELFF.

The table lists this clonotype with many counts. The genes are TRBV7-2 and TRBJ2-7, with D tentatively TRBD2 (6 bases). From germline, CDR1 is SGHTA and CDR2 FQGNSA. The CDR3 covers 15 residues. V was pared by 0 bases and J by 0 bases, with 9 bases between. The CDR3 loop reads CASSLARGFSYEQYF. CDR3 nucleotide sequence: TGTGCCAGCAGCTTAGCGCGGGGTTTCTCCTACGAGCAGTACTTC.

This clonotype was counted at least ten times. This rearrangement joins TRBV27 to TRBJ1-2; 11 bases match TRBD1. In germline, CDR1 is MNHEY, CDR2 SMNVEV (reference sequence). V shed 5 bases and J 7 bases; nucleotides not matched to a gene: 9. The CDR3 runs to 15 residues. This CDR3 is CASSQGQGVSSGYTF. The DNA for the CDR3 is TGTGCCAGCAGTCAGGGACAGGGGGTTTCAAGTGGCTACACCTTC.

This clonotype was picked up a small number of times. CDR3 DNA sequence: TGCAGTGCCATCCGACAGGGAATTTTGGACACTGAAGCTTTCTTT. Its protein is CSAIRQGILDTEAFF. The genes are TRBV20-1 and TRBJ1-1; 7 bases are shared with TRBD1. Germline V gene lookup returns CDR1 DFQATT and CDR2 SNEGSKA (reference sequence). The CDR3 contains 15 residues. With 6 bases clipped from V and 3 bases from J, the junction kept 13 bases outside the gene matches.

This clonotype has ten or more counts. The chain links TRBV18 to TRBJ1-4; 8 bases fit TRBD1. The CDR3 sequence is 15 residues long. V dropped 3 bases and J dropped 5; count of bases not matched to a gene: 5. From germline, CDR1 is KGHSH and CDR2 LQKENI. The chain's CDR3 is CASSPGQAMNEKLFF. The CDR3 nucleotides are TGTGCCAGCTCACCGGGACAGGCTATGAATGAAAAACTGTTTTTT.

This clonotype was seen only once. The chain has TRBV25-1 and TRBJ1-2; D gene unclear. Trimming stripped 1 base from V and 4 bases from J, with 7 bases between. Germline loops: CDR1 MGHDK, CDR2 SYGVNS. CDR3 size: 13 residues. CDR3 bases: TGTGCCAGCAGTGAATCCGGTGGCTATGGCTACACCTTC. As protein: CASSESGGYGYTF.

This clonotype was counted between two and nine times. The chain links TRBV19 to TRBJ1-5; D perhaps matches TRBD1 (5 bases). The CDR3 covers 15 residues. Germline V lookup: CDR1 LNHDA, CDR2 SQIVND (reference sequence). V was clipped by 5 bases and J by 7 bases, with 18 bases between them. The CDR3 reads CASSEDITSGQPQHF. The CDR3 DNA reads TGTGCCAGTAGTGAGGACATTACCTCGGGGCAGCCCCAGCATTTT.

This chain uses TRBV4-3 with TRBJ1-4; 9 nucleotides align to TRBD1. Germline CDR1 LGHNA, CDR2 YSLEER. The CDR3 is 17 residues long. V lost 2 bases and J lost 7; bases outside the gene matches: 11. CDR3 sequence (DNA): TGCGCCAGCAGCCAACAAAAAACAGGGGGCATGGGTGAAAAACTGTTTTTT. This sequence encodes CASSQQKTGGMGEKLFF.

This clonotype came up many times. This chain joins TRBV18 and TRBJ1-1; weak D call: TRBD1 (5 bases). The V and J ends lost 3 bases and 4 bases respectively, with 15 bases between them. Germline CDR1 reads KGHSH; CDR2 reads LQKENI. The CDR3 is made up of 15 amino acids. The CDR3 DNA reads TGTGCCAGCTCACCCGTGGCGGGGCAGGGCACTGAAGCTTTCTTT. Its protein product is CASSPVAGQGTEAFF.

The sample holds a few counts of this clonotype. V and J are TRBV29-1 and TRBJ1-2; tentatively, D is TRBD1 (6 bases). CDR1 SQVTM and CDR2 ANQGSEA come from the germline V gene. V was pared by 5 bases and J by 3 bases, with 16 bases between. CDR3 length: 14 amino acids. The CDR3 is CSVNRDGLDYGYTF. In DNA form, the CDR3 reads TGCAGCGTTAACAGGGACGGATTAGACTATGGCTACACCTTC. Complete variable domain (other parts from reference TRBV29-1 and TRBJ1-2): SAVISQKPSRDICQRGTSLTIQCQVDSQVTMMFWYRQQPGQSLTLIATANQGSEATYESGFVIDKFPISRPNLTFSTLTVSNMSPEDSSIYLCSVNRDGLDYGYTFGSGTRLTVV.

The rearrangement links TRBV4-3 to TRBJ2-2; 7 bases match TRBD1. The CDR3 consists of 18 residues. The germline CDR1 and CDR2 sequences are LGHNA and YSLEER. The trim removed 4 bases at V and 0 bases at J, leaving 11 bases unmatched. Here the CDR3 reads CASSRKRTGYANTGELFF. The CDR3, as DNA: TGCGCCAGCAGCCGAAAACGGACAGGATACGCGAACACCGGGGAGCTGTTTTTT.